This T cell receptor (beta chain) was captured in a study of T cells in Graves' hyperthyroidism and ophthalmopathy. Findings and limits, study-wide: Expanded thyroid clonotypes (above 0.001) were mostly also found in blood.

Deletions cut 0 bases from V and 3 bases from J, with 9 bases between. CDR1 and CDR2 from the germline V gene are LNHNV and YYDKDF (reference sequence). This CDR3 region has 15 residues. This clonotype has a count of ten or more. The target antigen is unknown. Amplification targeted TCR beta CDR3 regions from RNA transcripts. HTBI primers were the set used in a first-round RT-PCR of the TCR CDR3. A single record per CDR3 protein comes from TCRdb applying MiXCR to the multiplex PCR reads. The sample records some 600,000 distinct CDR3 sequences, about 15% being singletons. The material sequenced was blood. V is TRBV15 and J is TRBJ2-1; weak D call: TRBD1 (6 bases). This TCR was recovered from a woman aged 25 to 39 with Graves' hyperthyroidism that later progressed to Graves' ophthalmopathy. The CDR3 bases are TGTGCCACCAGCAGAGACAGGGGCGGCTACAATGAGCAGTTCTTC. Its protein is CATSRDRGGYNEQFF. The variable domain in full, with the rest retrieved from reference TRBV15 and TRBJ2-1, is DAMVIQNPRYQVTQFGKPVTLSCSQTLNHNVMYWYQQKSSQAPKLLFHYYDKDFNNEADTPDNFQSRRPNTSFCFLDIRSPGLGDTAMYLCATSRDRGGYNEQFFGPGTRLTVL.